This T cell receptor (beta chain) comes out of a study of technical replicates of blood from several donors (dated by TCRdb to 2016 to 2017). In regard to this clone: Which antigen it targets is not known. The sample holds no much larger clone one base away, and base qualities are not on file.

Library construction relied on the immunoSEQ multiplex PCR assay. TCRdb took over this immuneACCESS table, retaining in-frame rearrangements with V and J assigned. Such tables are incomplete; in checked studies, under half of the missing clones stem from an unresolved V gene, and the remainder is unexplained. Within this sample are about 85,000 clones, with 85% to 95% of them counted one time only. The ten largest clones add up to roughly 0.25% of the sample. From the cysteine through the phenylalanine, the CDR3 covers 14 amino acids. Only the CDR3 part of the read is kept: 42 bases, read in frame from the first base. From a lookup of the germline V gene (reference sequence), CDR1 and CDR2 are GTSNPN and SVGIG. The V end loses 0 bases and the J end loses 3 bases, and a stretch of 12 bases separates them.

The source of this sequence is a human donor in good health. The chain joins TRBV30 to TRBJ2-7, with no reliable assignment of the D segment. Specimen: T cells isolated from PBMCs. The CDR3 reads CAWSVRQRSYEQYF. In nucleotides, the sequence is TGTGCCTGGAGTGTACGGCAGCGTAGCTACGAGCAGTACTTC. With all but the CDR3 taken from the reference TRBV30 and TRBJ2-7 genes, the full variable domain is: SQTIHQWPATLVQPVGSPLSLECTVEGTSNPNLYWYRQAAGRGLQLLFYSVGIGQISSEVPQNLSASRPQDRQFILSSKKLLLSDSGFYLCAWSVRQRSYEQYFGPGTRLTVT.